This note documents a single T cell receptor (beta chain) sequence. The target antigen is unknown. An Oncomine TCR Beta short-read assay was used to sequence the DNA from cultured CD4+ T cells. TCRdb passed the PCR reads through MiXCR, listing each CDR3 protein once. Here the sample spans about 12,000 distinct CDR3 sequences, about 57% being singletons. This sample was taken from a study of vaccination and CD4 T cells after COVID-19. Overall study: The study collected post-vaccine samples a median 72 days after dose two, with a range of 14 to 241.

Stated treatment: roughly ten-day PBMC culture with coronavirus spike peptide pools or control peptides (ViraFEST assay). After being plated at around 1.8 million per well, PBMCs were cultured with about 10 IU/ml IL-2 and about 10 ug/ml peptide pools. Sequencing was carried out using CD4+ T cells from blood, cultured in vitro. This TCR was sampled from a human donor who had recovered from COVID-19.

CDR3 nucleotides: TGCGCCAGCAGTGAGTCGCGACAGGGGATATATGGCTACACCTTC. Translated, it gives CASSESRQGIYGYTF. The chain is built from TRBV10-1 and TRBJ1-2, with TRBD1 matching 8 bases. The junction had 5 bases not matched to a gene; V was cut back by 0 bases and J by 5 bases. CDR3 size: 15 residues. Germline V gives CDR1 WNHNN, CDR2 SYGVQD (reference sequence).